Sequencing of this T cell receptor beta chain was carried out in a study of blood T cell repertoires in COVID-19. Whole-study context: The samples span acute and convalescent COVID-19 from the United States, Italy and Spain. PBMCs, B-cell-depleted T cells, or T cells provided the cDNA or gDNA that made up the material.

The V end lost 2 bases, the J end lost 7 bases, and 11 bases lay between the germline ends. This CDR3 comprises 13 residues. Germline CDR1 reads SGHTA; CDR2 reads FQGTGA. Original processing methods: Researchers report that nucleated cell counts were estimated from reference gene primer amplification. Sequenced by immunoSEQ multiplex PCR; TCRdb stores in-frame clones only, minus some. V, J and clone size derive from that table, while D and trimming were established from the DNA sequence. The table lists under 350,000 clones, 70% to 90% of them singletons. This TCR was sampled from a woman between 65 and 79 years old with acute or convalescent COVID-19. The chain is built from TRBV7-3 and TRBJ1-1; weak D call: TRBD1 (6 bases). The sample comprised peripheral blood. The CDR3 reads CASSLQRGGEAFF. Here the CDR3 DNA reads TGTGCCAGCAGCTTACAAAGGGGGGGTGAAGCTTTCTTT.